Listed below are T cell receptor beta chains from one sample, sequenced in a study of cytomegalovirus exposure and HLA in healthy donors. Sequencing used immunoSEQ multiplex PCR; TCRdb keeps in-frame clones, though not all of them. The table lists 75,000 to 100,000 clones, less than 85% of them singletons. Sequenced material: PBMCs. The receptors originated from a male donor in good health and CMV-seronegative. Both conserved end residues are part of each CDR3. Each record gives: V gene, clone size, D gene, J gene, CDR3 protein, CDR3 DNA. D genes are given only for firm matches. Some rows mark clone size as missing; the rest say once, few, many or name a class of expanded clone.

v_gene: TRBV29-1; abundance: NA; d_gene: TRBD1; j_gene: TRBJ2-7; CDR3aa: CSVEAGGYEQYF; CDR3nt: TGCAGCGTTGAAGCAGGGGGATACGAGCAGTACTTC
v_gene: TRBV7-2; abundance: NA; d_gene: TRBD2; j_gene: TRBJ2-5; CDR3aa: CASSSTGTRDETQYF; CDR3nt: TGTGCCAGCAGCTCCACCGGGACTAGAGATGAGACCCAGTACTTC
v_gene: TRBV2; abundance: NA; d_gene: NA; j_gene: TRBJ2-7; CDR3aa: CASNADSDQQYF; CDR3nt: TGTGCCAGCAACGCTGACAGCGACCAGCAGTACTTC
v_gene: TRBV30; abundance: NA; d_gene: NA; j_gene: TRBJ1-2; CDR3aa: CAWSQGLGYGYTF; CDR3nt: TGTGCCTGGTCACAGGGATTAGGCTATGGCTACACCTTC
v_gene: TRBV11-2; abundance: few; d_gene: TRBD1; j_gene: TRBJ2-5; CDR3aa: CASSLGDRATEETQYF; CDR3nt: TGTGCCAGCAGCTTAGGGGACAGAGCTACCGAAGAGACCCAGTACTTC
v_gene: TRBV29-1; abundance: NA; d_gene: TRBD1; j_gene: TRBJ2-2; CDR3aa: CSAGQGSFGGELFF; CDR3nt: TGCAGCGCTGGACAGGGGTCCTTTGGCGGGGAGCTGTTTTTT
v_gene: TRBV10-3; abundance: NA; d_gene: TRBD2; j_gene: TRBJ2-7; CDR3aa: CATIDLTSGSYEQYF; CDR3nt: TGTGCCACTATAGATTTGACTAGCGGGAGCTACGAGCAGTACTTC
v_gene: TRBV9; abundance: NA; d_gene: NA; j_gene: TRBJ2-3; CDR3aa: CASSGTRWSTDTQYF; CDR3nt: TGTGCCAGCAGCGGGACACGCTGGAGCACAGATACGCAGTATTTT
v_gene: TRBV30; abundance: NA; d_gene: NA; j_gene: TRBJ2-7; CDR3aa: CAWSVKWDSLEQYF; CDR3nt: TGTGCCTGGAGTGTTAAGTGGGACTCCCTAGAGCAGTACTTC
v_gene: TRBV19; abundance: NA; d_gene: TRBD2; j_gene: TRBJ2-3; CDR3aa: CASSTGLAGRDTQYF; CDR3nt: TGTGCCAGTAGTACGGGACTAGCGGGAAGAGATACGCAGTATTTT
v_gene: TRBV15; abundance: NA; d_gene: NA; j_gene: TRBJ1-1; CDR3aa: CATSRTPAGANTEVFF; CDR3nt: TGTGCCACCAGCAGAACCCCCGCGGGGGCGAACACTGAAGTTTTCTTT
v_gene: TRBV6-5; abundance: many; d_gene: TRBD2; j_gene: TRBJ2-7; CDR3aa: CASSYRGERTYEQYF; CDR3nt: TGTGCCAGCAGTTACCGGGGGGAGAGGACCTACGAGCAGTACTTC
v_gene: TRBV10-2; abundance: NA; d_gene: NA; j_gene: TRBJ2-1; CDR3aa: CASSGRSYNNEQFF; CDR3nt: TGCGCCAGCAGTGGGAGGAGCTACAACAATGAGCAGTTCTTC
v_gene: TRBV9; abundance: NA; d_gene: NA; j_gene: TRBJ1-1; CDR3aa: CASSGGQTNTEAFF; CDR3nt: TGTGCCAGCAGCGGAGGACAGACCAACACTGAAGCTTTCTTT
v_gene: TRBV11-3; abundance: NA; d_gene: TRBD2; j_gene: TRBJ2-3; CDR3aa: CASSYSGREDTQYF; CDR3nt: TGTGCCAGCAGTTATAGCGGGAGGGAGGATACGCAGTATTTT
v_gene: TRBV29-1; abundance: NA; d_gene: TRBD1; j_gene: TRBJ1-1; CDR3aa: CSVGDTGGRTEAFF; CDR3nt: TGCAGCGTTGGCGACACAGGGGGCCGAACTGAAGCTTTCTTT
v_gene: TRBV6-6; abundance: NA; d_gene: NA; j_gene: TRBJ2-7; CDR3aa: CASSYSGGGALGEQYF; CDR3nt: TGTGCCAGCAGTTACTCGGGAGGAGGGGCCCTCGGCGAGCAGTACTTC
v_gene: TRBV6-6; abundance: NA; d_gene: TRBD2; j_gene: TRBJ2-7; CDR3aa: CASSEAGAPNEQYF; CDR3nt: TGTGCCAGCAGTGAGGCGGGAGCCCCAAACGAGCAGTACTTC
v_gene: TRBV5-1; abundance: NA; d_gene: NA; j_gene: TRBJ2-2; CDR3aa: CASSLDRVSTGELFF; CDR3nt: TGCGCCAGCAGCTTGGACAGGGTTTCTACCGGGGAGCTGTTTTTT
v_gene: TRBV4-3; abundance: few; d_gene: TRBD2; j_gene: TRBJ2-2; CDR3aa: CASSQVGLAGVSGELFF; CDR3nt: TGCGCCAGCAGCCAAGTAGGACTAGCGGGAGTAAGCGGGGAGCTGTTTTTT
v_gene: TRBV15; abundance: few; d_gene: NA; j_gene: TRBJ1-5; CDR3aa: CATSSSWGYQPQHF; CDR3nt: TGTGCCACCAGCTCTTCGTGGGGCTATCAGCCCCAGCATTTT
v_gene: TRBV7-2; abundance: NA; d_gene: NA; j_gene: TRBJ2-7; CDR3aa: CASSTPGPGGPYEQYF; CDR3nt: TGTGCCAGCAGCACACCGGGTCCTGGGGGCCCCTACGAGCAGTACTTC
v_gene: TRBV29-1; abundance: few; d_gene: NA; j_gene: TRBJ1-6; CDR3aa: CSVRQDNYNSPLHF; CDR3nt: TGCAGCGTTAGACAGGACAACTATAATTCACCCCTCCACTTT
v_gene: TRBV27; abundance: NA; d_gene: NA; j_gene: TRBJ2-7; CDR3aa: CASRSGTTLSYEQYF; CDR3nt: TGTGCCAGCAGGTCCGGGACAACCCTTTCCTACGAGCAGTACTTC
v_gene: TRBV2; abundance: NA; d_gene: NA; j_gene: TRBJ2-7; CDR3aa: CASRRARNAYEQYF; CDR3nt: TGTGCCAGCAGGAGGGCTAGAAACGCCTACGAGCAGTACTTC
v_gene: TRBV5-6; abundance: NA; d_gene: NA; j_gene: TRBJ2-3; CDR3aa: CASSLSLQASTDTQYF; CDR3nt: TGTGCCAGCAGCTTAAGTTTACAGGCCAGCACAGATACGCAGTATTTT
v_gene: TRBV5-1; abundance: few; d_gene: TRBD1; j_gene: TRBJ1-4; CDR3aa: CASSPRTGGITTNEKLFF; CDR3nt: TGCGCCAGCAGCCCGCGGACAGGGGGCATCACGACTAATGAAAAACTGTTTTTT
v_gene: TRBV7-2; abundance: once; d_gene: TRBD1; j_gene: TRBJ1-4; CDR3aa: CASSPGQGSEKLFF; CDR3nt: TGTGCCAGCAGCCCGGGACAGGGGAGTGAAAAACTGTTTTTT
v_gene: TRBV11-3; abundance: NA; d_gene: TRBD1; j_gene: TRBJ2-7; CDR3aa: CASSHDLGQGTYEQYF; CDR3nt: TGTGCCAGCAGCCATGATTTGGGACAGGGGACATACGAGCAGTACTTC
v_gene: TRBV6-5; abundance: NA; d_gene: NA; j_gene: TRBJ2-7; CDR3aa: CASSYFRASYEQYF; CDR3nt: TGTGCCAGCAGTTACTTCAGGGCTAGCTACGAGCAGTACTTC
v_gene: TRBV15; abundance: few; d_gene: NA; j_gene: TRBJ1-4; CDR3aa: CATSAGFVTEKLFF; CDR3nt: TGTGCCACCAGTGCCGGGTTTGTGACTGAAAAACTGTTTTTT
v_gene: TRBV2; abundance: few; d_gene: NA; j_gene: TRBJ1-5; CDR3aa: CASNTGFSNQPQHF; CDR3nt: TGTGCCAGCAATACAGGGTTTAGCAATCAGCCCCAGCATTTT
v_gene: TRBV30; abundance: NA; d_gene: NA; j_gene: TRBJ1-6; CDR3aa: CAWSAIGSSYNSPLHF; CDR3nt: TGTGCCTGGAGTGCCATCGGGAGCTCCTATAATTCACCCCTCCACTTT
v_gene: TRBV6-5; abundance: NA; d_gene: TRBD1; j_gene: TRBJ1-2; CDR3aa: CAARDSLANYGYTF; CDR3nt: TGTGCCGCGAGGGACAGCTTAGCTAACTATGGCTACACCTTC
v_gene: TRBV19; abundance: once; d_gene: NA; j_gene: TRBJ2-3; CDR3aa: CATQFGTLSTDTQYF; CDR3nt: TGTGCCACCCAATTCGGGACTCTGAGCACAGATACGCAGTATTTT
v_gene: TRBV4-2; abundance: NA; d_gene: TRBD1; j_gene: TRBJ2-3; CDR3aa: CASSRATGMGSDTQYF; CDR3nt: TGTGCCAGCAGCCGAGCGACAGGGATGGGTTCAGATACGCAGTATTTT
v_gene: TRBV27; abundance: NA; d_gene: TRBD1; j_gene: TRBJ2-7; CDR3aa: CASSFQGTGEQYF; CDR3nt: TGTGCCAGCAGTTTCCAGGGGACAGGGGAGCAGTACTTC
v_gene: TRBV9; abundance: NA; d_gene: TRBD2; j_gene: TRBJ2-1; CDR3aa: CASSGGGSGTSGRLRTNNEQFF; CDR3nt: TGTGCCAGCAGCGGTGGGGGGTCCGGGACTAGCGGGAGGCTGAGGACGAACAATGAGCAGTTCTTC
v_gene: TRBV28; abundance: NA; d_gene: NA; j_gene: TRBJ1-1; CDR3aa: CASRGHPDTEAFF; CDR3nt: TGTGCCAGCAGGGGACACCCGGACACTGAAGCTTTCTTT
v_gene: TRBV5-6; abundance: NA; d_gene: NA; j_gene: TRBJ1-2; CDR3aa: CASSLGQALYGYTF; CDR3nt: TGTGCCAGCAGCTTGGGACAGGCGCTCTATGGCTACACCTTC
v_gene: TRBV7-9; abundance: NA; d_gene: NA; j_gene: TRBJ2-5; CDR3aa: CASSLDRPPSGETQYF; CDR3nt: TGTGCCAGCAGCTTGGATCGGCCACCCTCGGGAGAGACCCAGTACTTC
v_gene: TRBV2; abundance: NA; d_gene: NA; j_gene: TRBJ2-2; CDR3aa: CASRLDSGTGELFF; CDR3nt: TGTGCCAGCAGGCTAGACAGTGGCACCGGGGAGCTGTTTTTT
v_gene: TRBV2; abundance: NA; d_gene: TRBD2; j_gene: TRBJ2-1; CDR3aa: CASSESWLADSYNEQFF; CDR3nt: TGTGCCAGCAGTGAAAGTTGGCTAGCGGACTCCTACAATGAGCAGTTCTTC
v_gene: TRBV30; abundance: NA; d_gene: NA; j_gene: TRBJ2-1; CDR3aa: CAWSGTRGEQFF; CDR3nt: TGTGCCTGGAGCGGTACCCGGGGAGAGCAGTTCTTC
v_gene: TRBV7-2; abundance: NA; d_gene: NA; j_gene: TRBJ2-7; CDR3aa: CASSFYPGSLYEQYF; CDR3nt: TGTGCCAGCAGCTTTTATCCGGGGAGCCTCTACGAGCAGTACTTC
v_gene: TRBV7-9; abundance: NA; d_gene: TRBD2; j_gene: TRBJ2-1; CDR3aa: CASSPGLAGVGLSYNEQFF; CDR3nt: TGTGCCAGCAGCCCGGGACTAGCGGGAGTGGGCCTGTCCTACAATGAGCAGTTCTTC
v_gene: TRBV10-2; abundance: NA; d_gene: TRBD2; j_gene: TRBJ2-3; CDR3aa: CASATSGSRDTQYF; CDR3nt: TGCGCCAGCGCTACTAGCGGGAGTAGAGATACGCAGTATTTT
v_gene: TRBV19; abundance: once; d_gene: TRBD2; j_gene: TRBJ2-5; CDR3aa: CASSMAGTSEQETQYF; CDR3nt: TGTGCCAGTAGTATGGCCGGGACTAGCGAACAAGAGACCCAGTACTTC
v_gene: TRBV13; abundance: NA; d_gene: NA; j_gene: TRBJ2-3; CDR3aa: CASSSMAGLDTDTQYF; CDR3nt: TGTGCCAGCAGCTCGATGGCGGGACTCGACACAGATACGCAGTATTTT
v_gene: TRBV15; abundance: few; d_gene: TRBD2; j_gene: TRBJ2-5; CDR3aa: CATATSGTFETQYF; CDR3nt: TGTGCCACTGCGACTAGCGGGACTTTTGAGACCCAGTACTTC
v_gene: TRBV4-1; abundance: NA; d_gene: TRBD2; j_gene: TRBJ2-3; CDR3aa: CASSQDGLRASGIADTQYF; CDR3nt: TGCGCCAGCAGCCAAGATGGGCTCAGGGCTAGCGGGATTGCAGATACGCAGTATTTT
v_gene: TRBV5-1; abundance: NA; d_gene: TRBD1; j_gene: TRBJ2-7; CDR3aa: CASSLAGTGIYEQYF; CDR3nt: TGCGCCAGCAGCTTGGCGGGGACAGGGATCTACGAGCAGTACTTC
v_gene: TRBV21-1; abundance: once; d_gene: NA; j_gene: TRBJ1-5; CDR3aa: CASSPGSRTGGVGQPQHF; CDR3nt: TGTGCCAGCAGCCCCGGGAGTCGGACAGGGGGTGTTGGTCAGCCCCAGCATTTT
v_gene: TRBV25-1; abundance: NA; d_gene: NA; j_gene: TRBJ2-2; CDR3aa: CASSEPREAGELFF; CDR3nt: TGTGCCAGCAGTGAACCTCGCGAGGCCGGGGAGCTGTTTTTT
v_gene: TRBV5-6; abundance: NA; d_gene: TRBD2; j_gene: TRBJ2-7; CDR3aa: CASSYRTSGVPYEQYF; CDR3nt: TGTGCCAGCAGCTATCGGACTAGCGGGGTGCCCTACGAGCAGTACTTC